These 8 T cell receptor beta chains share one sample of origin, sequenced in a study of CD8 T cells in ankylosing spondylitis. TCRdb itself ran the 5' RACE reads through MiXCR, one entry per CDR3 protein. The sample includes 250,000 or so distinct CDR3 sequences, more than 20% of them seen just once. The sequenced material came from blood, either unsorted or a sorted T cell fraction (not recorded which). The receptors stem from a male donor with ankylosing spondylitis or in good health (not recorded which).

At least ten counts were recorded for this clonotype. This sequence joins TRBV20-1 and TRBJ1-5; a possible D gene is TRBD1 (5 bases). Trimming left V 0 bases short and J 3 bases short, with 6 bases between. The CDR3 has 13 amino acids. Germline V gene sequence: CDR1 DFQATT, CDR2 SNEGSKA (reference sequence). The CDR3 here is CSAREGTNQPQHF. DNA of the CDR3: TGCAGTGCTAGAGAGGGGACCAATCAGCCCCAGCATTTT.

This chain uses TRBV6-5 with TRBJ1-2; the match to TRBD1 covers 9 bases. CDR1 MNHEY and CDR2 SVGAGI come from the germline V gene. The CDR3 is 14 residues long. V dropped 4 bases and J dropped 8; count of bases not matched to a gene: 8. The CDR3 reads CASSLSGQGNGYTF. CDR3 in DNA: TGTGCCAGCAGTTTATCGGGACAGGGTAACGGCTACACCTTC.

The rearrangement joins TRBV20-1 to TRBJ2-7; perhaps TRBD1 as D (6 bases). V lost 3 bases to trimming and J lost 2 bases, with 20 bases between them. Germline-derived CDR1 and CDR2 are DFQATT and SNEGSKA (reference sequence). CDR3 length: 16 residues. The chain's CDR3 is CSARRSGALRTYEQYF. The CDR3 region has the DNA TGCAGTGCTAGGAGGTCAGGGGCCTTGAGGACCTACGAGCAGTACTTC.

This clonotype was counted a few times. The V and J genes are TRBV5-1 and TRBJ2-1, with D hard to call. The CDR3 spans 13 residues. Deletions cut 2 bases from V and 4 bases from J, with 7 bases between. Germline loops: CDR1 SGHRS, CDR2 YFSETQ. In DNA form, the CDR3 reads TGCGCCAGCAGCTTCCCACATTACAATGAGCAGTTCTTC. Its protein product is CASSFPHYNEQFF.

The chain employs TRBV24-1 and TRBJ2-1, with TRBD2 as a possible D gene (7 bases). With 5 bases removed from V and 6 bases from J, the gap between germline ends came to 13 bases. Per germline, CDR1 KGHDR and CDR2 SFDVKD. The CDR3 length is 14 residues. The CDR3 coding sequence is TGTGCCACCAGTGTACCGGGGGGCCGCAATGAGCAGTTCTTC. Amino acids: CATSVPGGRNEQFF.

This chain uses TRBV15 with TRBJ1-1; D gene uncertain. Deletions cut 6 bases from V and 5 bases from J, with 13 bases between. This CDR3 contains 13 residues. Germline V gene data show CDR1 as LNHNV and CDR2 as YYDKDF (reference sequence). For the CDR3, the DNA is TGTGCCACCAGTCAAATCGGTCGGACTGAAGCTTTCTTT. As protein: CATSQIGRTEAFF.

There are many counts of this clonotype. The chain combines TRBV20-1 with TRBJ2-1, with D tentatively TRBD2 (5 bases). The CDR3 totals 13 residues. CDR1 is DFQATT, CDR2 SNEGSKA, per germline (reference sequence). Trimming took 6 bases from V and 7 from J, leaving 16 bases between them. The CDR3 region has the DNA TGCAGTGCGACGTTGGACTCAGCAAATGAGCAGTTCTTC. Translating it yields CSATLDSANEQFF.

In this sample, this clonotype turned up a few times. The chain's CDR3 is CASSSYQGQQFF. CDR3 DNA sequence: TGTGCCAGCAGCTCCTATCAGGGGCAGCAGTTCTTC. V and J are TRBV5-5 and TRBJ2-1, with D possibly matching TRBD1 (6 bases). This CDR3 region has 12 residues. The V and J ends lost 3 bases and 11 bases respectively, with 12 bases between them. Germline loops: CDR1 SGHKS, CDR2 YYEKEE (reference sequence). Drawing the rest from reference TRBV5-5 and TRBJ2-1, the complete variable domain is DAGVTQSPTHLIKTRGQQVTLRCSPISGHKSVSWYQQVLGQGPQFIFQYYEKEERGRGNFPDRFSARQFPNYSSELNVNALLLGDSALYLCASSSYQGQQFFGPGTRLTVL.